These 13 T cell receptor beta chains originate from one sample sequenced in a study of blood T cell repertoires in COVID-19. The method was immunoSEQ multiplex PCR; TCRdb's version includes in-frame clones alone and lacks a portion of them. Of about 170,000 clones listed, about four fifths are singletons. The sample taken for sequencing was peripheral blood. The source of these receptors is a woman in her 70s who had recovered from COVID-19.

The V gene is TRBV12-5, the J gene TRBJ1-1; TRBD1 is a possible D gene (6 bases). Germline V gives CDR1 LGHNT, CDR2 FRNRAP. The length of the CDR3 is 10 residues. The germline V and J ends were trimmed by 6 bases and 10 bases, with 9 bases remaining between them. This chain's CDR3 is CASGGAGAFF. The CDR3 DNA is TGTGCTAGTGGGGGGGCCGGAGCTTTCTTT. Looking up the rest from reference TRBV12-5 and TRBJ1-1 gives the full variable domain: DARVTQTPRHKVTEMGQEVTMRCQPILGHNTVFWYRQTMMQGLELLAYFRNRAPLDDSGMPKDRFSAEMPDATLATLKIQPSEPRDSAVYFCASGGAGAFFGQGTRLTVV.

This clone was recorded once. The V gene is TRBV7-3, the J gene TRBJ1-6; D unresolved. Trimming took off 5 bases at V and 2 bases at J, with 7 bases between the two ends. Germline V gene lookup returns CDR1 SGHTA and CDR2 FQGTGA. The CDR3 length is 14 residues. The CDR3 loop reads CASSPQAYNSPLHF. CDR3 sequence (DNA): TGTGCCAGCAGCCCCCAGGCCTATAATTCACCCCTCCACTTT. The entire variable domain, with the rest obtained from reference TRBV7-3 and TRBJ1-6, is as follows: GAGVSQTPSNKVTEKGKYVELRCDPISGHTALYWYRQSLGQGPEFLIYFQGTGAADDSGLPNDRFFAVRPEGSVSTLKIQRTERGDSAVYLCASSPQAYNSPLHFGNGTRLTVT.

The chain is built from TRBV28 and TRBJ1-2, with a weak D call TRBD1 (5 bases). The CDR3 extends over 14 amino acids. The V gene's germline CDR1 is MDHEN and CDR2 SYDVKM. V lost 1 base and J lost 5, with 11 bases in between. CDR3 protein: CASSLFGAAYGYTF. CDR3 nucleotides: TGTGCCAGCAGTTTATTTGGGGCAGCATATGGCTACACCTTC.

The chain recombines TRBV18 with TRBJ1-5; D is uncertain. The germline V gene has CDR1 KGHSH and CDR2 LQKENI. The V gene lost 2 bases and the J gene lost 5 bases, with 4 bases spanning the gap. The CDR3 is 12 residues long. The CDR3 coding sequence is TGTGCCAGCTCACCATCTGATCAGCCCCAGCATTTT. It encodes CASSPSDQPQHF.

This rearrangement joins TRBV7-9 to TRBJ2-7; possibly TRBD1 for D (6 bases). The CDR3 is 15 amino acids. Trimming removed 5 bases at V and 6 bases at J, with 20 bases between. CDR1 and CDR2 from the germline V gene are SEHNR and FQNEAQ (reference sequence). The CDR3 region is CASSPNGGRVGEQYF. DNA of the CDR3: TGTGCCAGCAGCCCCAATGGGGGCAGGGTCGGCGAGCAGTACTTC.

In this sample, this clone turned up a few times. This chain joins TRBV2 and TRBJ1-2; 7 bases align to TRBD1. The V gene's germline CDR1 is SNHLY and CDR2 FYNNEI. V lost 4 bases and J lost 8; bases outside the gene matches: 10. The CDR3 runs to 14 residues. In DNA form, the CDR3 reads TGTGCCAGCAGTGTCACGACAGGGCAGGGCGGCTACACCTTC. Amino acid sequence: CASSVTTGQGGYTF.

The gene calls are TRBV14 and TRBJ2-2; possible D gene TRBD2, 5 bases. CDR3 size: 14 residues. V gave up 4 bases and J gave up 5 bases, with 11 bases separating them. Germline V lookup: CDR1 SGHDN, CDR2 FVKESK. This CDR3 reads CASSPTRGTGELFF. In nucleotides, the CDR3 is TGTGCCAGCAGCCCCACTCGAGGGACCGGGGAGCTGTTTTTT.

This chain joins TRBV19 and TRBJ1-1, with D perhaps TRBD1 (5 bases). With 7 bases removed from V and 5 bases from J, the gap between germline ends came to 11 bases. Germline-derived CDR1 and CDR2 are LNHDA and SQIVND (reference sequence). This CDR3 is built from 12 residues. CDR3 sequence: CASIWGRTEAFF. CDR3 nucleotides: TGTGCCAGTATTTGGGGGAGGACTGAAGCTTTCTTT.

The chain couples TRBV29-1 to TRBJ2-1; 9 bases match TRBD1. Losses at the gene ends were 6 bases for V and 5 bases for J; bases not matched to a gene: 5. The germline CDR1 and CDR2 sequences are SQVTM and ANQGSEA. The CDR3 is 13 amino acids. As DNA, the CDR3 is TGCAGCGTGGGGACAGGGTGGGACAATGAGCAGTTCTTC. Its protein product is CSVGTGWDNEQFF.

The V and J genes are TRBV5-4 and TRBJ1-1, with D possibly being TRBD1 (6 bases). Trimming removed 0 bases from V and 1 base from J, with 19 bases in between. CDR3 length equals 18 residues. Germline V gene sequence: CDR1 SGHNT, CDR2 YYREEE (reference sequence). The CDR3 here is CASSLEGIRGWENTEAFF. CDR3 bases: TGTGCCAGCAGCTTGGAGGGGATCAGGGGTTGGGAGAACACTGAAGCTTTCTTT. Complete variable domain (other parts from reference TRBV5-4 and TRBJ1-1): ETGVTQSPTHLIKTRGQQVTLRCSSQSGHNTVSWYQQALGQGPQFIFQYYREEENGRGNFPPRFSGLQFPNYSSELNVNALELDDSALYLCASSLEGIRGWENTEAFFGQGTRLTVV.

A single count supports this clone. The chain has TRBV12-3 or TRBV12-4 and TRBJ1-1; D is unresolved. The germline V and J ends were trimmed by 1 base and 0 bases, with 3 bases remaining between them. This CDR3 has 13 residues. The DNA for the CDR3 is TGTGCCAGCAGTTTAGGTATGAACACTGAAGCTTTCTTT. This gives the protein CASSLGMNTEAFF.

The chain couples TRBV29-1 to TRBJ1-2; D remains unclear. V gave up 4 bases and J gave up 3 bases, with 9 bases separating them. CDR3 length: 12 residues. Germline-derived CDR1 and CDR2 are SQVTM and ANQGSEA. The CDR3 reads CSVVGRDYGYTF. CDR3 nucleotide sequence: TGCAGCGTTGTGGGGAGGGACTATGGCTACACCTTC.

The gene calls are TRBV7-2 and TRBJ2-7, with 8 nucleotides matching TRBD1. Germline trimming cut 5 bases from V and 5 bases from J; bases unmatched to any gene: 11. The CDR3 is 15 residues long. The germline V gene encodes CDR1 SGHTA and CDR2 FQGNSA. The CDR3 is CASSRGGRGPDEQYF. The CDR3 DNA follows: TGTGCCAGCAGCCGGGGCGGCAGGGGGCCAGACGAGCAGTACTTC. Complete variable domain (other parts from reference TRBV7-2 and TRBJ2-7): GAGVSQSPSNKVTEKGKDVELRCDPISGHTALYWYRQSLGQGLEFLIYFQGNSAPDKSGLPSDRFSAERTGGSVSTLTIQRTQQEDSAVYLCASSRGGRGPDEQYFGPGTRLTVT.